Following are 7 T cell receptor beta chains from one sample sequenced in a study of T-cell memory formation after mild COVID-19. One entry per CDR3 protein results from TCRdb running MiXCR on the 5' RACE reads. The table includes around 100,000 distinct CDR3 sequences, approximately 22% detected once. The sample consisted of PBMCs or a T cell subset sorted from them (not recorded which). All receptors come from a man aged 18 to 29 who had mild COVID-19 (a few samples of this study predate the infection). Cell type and time point are not known.

This clonotype occurred many times. The chain has TRBV6-5 and TRBJ1-1; D is possibly TRBD1 (6 bases). Germline V CDR1 and CDR2: MNHEY, SVGAGI. Trimming took 0 bases from V and 1 from J, leaving 9 bases between them. The CDR3 has 15 amino acids. This CDR3 reads CASSYSGTQNTEAFF. The CDR3 DNA reads TGTGCCAGCAGTTACTCCGGGACACAGAACACTGAAGCTTTCTTT.

This clonotype has only a few counts. The chain carries TRBV12-3 or TRBV12-4 and TRBJ1-5; D call uncertain. V was shortened by 2 bases and J by 5 bases, with 10 bases between the two germline ends. CDR3 length equals 14 residues. CDR3 DNA sequence: TGTGCCAGCAGTTTATCGCCCAGAGATCAGCCCCAGCATTTT. It translates to CASSLSPRDQPQHF.

The chain joins TRBV3-1 to TRBJ2-3; D not certain. There are 13 residues in the CDR3. CDR1 is LGHDT, CDR2 YNNKEL, per germline (reference sequence). Trimming took 0 bases from V and 4 from J, leaving 5 bases between them. CDR3 DNA: TGTGCCAGCAGCCAAGAAGCCCCAGATACGCAGTATTTT. Amino acid sequence: CASSQEAPDTQYF.

The chain carries TRBV7-9 and TRBJ2-1; D gene uncertain. Germline lookup yields CDR1 SEHNR and CDR2 FQNEAQ (reference sequence). The CDR3 is made up of 13 amino acids. Trimming removed 5 bases from V and 5 bases from J, with 10 bases in between. CDR3 in DNA: TGTGCCAGCAGCATTGAGACGAACAATGAGCAGTTCTTC. This encodes CASSIETNNEQFF.

The chain carries TRBV29-1 and TRBJ1-1; D perhaps matches TRBD1 (6 bases). CDR1 and CDR2 from the germline V gene are SQVTM and ANQGSEA. The CDR3 spans 14 residues. Trimming pared 3 bases from V and 2 bases from J, leaving 13 bases between. CDR3 sequence: CSVDLTGINTEAFF. CDR3 nucleotides: TGCAGCGTTGATCTGACAGGAATTAACACTGAAGCTTTCTTT.

This clonotype was observed a handful of times. The chain has TRBV7-2 and TRBJ2-7, with D maybe TRBD2 (6 bases). Germline CDR1 reads SGHTA; CDR2 reads FQGNSA. V was trimmed by 5 bases and J by 0 bases, leaving 17 bases between them. This CDR3 contains 16 residues. The CDR3 protein is CASSRRRAGSSYEQYF. DNA for the CDR3: TGTGCCAGCAGCCGACGAAGGGCGGGGAGCTCCTACGAGCAGTACTTC.

There are a few counts of this clonotype. The genes are TRBV28 and TRBJ1-5; perhaps TRBD1 as D (6 bases). The germline gives CDR1 MDHEN, CDR2 SYDVKM. The V and J ends lost 3 bases and 1 base respectively, with 10 bases between them. This CDR3 spans 15 amino acids. CDR3 amino acids: CASSFSGASNQPQHF. As DNA, the CDR3 is TGTGCCAGCAGTTTTTCGGGGGCCAGCAATCAGCCCCAGCATTTT.